These 6 T cell receptor beta chains were all obtained from the same sample, sequenced in a study of T cell clonotyping in hematopoietic cell transplantation. Sequencing was performed with immunoSEQ multiplex PCR; in TCRdb, only in-frame clones are kept and a portion is missing. The repertoire holds some 5,000 clones, with 94% as singletons. Sequenced material: PBMCs, taken 180 days after allogeneic stem cell transplant. These TCRs come from a male patient aged 55 to 70 who had an allogeneic stem cell transplant from a related donor, so the T cells may come from the graft donor. Some clones in this sample may be carry-over from other donors' samples.

V gene TRBV30 combines with J gene TRBJ2-1, with D uncertain. The CDR3 covers 11 residues. Germline CDR1 reads GTSNPN; CDR2 reads SVGIG (reference sequence). The V end was cut by 7 bases, the J end by 0 bases, with 4 bases between. CDR3 bases: TGTGCCTCCAGCTCCTACAATGAGCAGTTCTTC. Its protein product is CASSSYNEQFF.

The J gene is TRBJ2-3, the V gene TRBV5-8; TRBD1 aligns across 7 bases. The CDR3 contains 14 residues. V trimming: 3 bases; J trimming: 2 bases; junction bases outside the gene matches: 3. Germline assignment: CDR1 SGHTS and CDR2 YDEGEE. The CDR3: CASSWGTDTDTQYF. CDR3 sequence (DNA): TGTGCCAGCAGCTGGGGGACAGACACAGATACGCAGTATTTT.

In nucleotides, the CDR3 is TGTGCCTGGAGTGTAAGATGGAACTACGAGCAGTACTTC. Translation gives CAWSVRWNYEQYF. V usage is TRBV30 and J usage is TRBJ2-7; D unresolved. Trimming took 0 bases from V and 3 from J, leaving 9 bases between them. This CDR3 has 13 amino acids. Germline V lookup: CDR1 GTSNPN, CDR2 SVGIG (reference sequence).

In regard to this clone: One end of the junction fails to match germline, which may point to a read error. The chain couples TRBV5-1 to TRBJ2-5; a weak D match, TRBD2 (7 bases). This CDR3 spans 15 amino acids. Germline loops: CDR1 SGHRS, CDR2 YFSETQ. CDR3 nucleotides: TGCGCCAGCAGCTTGGGCGGGGGCCTCCAAGGGACCCAGTACTTC. Encoded protein: CASSLGGGLQGTQYF.

The rearrangement links TRBV5-1 to TRBJ1-1; 8 positions match TRBD1. CDR3 length equals 14 residues. Germline V gene data show CDR1 as SGHRS and CDR2 as YFSETQ. After removal of 3 bases from V and 7 bases from J, the junction contained 8 bases not matched to a gene. CDR3: CASSWDRPPSEAFF. CDR3 in DNA: TGCGCCAGCAGCTGGGACAGGCCCCCCAGTGAAGCTTTCTTT.

The rearrangement joins TRBV9 to TRBJ2-3, with D possibly being TRBD1 (6 bases). Trimming removed 5 bases from V and 6 bases from J, with 13 bases in between. CDR3 length equals 13 residues. Germline V lookup: CDR1 SGDLS, CDR2 YYNGEE. This chain's CDR3 is CASSLTGTDTQYF. The CDR3 region has the DNA TGTGCCAGCAGTCTAACAGGGACGGATACGCAGTATTTT.